The clone carrying this T cell receptor (beta chain) was counted a few times. This sample was included in a study of cytomegalovirus exposure and HLA in healthy donors. Deletions cut 5 bases from V and 0 bases from J, with 3 bases between. Germline CDR1 reads SGDLS; CDR2 reads YYNGEE. The CDR3 loop spans 12 amino acids. The study ran its PCR with 60 Vbeta and 13 Jbeta primers. Assay used: immunoSEQ multiplex PCR; TCRdb lists only in-frame clones, some missing. Here the sample spans roughly 150,000 clones, under 70% being singletons. The sample consisted of PBMCs. This receptor was identified in a young man in good health and CMV-seropositive. V is TRBV9 and J is TRBJ1-3, with D uncertain. CDR3 protein: CASSRSGNTIYF. As DNA, the CDR3 is TGTGCCAGCAGTCGCTCTGGAAACACCATATATTTT.